This section outlines one TCR beta chain sequence together with its context. The CDR3 covers 13 residues. Germline CDR1 reads LNHDA; CDR2 reads SQIVND (reference sequence). Trimming took 7 bases from V and 8 from J; bases not matched to a gene: 7. The sample originates from a study of blood T cell repertoires in COVID-19. Measured with immunoSEQ multiplex PCR; TCRdb has only the in-frame clones, and not every one. This sample has 23,000 or so clones, with roughly 80% found just once. The sample was peripheral blood. The source is a woman older than 75 with acute or convalescent COVID-19. The rearrangement uses TRBV19 and TRBJ1-4, with 7 bases matching TRBD1. The CDR3 region is CASKPGGTEKLFF. The CDR3 DNA sequence: TGTGCCAGTAAACCAGGGGGGACGGAAAAACTGTTTTTT. Looking up the rest from reference TRBV19 and TRBJ1-4 gives the full variable domain: DGGITQSPKYLFRKEGQNVTLSCEQNLNHDAMYWYRQDPGQGLRLIYYSQIVNDFQKGDIAEGYSVSREKKESFPLTVTSAQKNPTAFYLCASKPGGTEKLFFGSGTQLSVL.